Below, 17 T cell receptor beta chains from the same sample are listed, as sequenced in a study of blood T cell repertoires in COVID-19. Measured with immunoSEQ multiplex PCR; TCRdb has only the in-frame clones, and not every one. The data show over 70,000 clones, 76% seen once. Sequenced input: peripheral blood. These receptors all come from a man between 65 and 85 years old with acute or convalescent COVID-19.

This chain connects TRBV29-1 to TRBJ2-7; 7 positions agree with TRBD1. Looked up from germline, CDR1 is SQVTM and CDR2 is ANQGSEA. The CDR3 has 14 residues. The J segment lost 7 bases and the V segment lost 7 bases, leaving 16 bases of the junction unmatched. This CDR3 is CSAAGGIVSGEQYF. CDR3 nucleotides: TGCAGCGCCGCAGGGGGAATCGTATCAGGGGAGCAGTACTTC.

This clone showed up just a few times. The chain couples TRBV3-1 (or the pseudogene TRBV3-2) to TRBJ1-2; D gene uncertain. Germline assignment: CDR1 LGHDT and CDR2 YNNKEL (reference sequence). V lost 0 bases and J lost 1, with 18 bases in between. CDR3 length equals 18 residues. CDR3 sequence (DNA): TGTGCCAGCAGCCAAGATAGGGAGGTTCGGGATATTAACTATGGCTACACCTTC. Protein product: CASSQDREVRDINYGYTF.

V gene TRBV30 combines with J gene TRBJ2-5; 8 nucleotides match TRBD2. Germline V CDR1 and CDR2: GTSNPN, SVGIG (reference sequence). The CDR3 has 11 amino acids. With 0 bases clipped from V and 9 bases from J, the junction kept 0 bases outside the gene matches. CDR3 sequence: CAWSVREAQYF. The CDR3 DNA reads TGTGCCTGGAGTGTGCGGGAGGCCCAGTACTTC.

The chain recombines TRBV5-4 with TRBJ1-1; TRBD1 is a possible D gene (5 bases). The CDR3 spans 14 residues. Germline loops: CDR1 SGHNT, CDR2 YYREEE (reference sequence). Trimming took off 2 bases at V and 0 bases at J, with 8 bases between the two ends. Here the CDR3 DNA reads TGTGCCAGCAGCTTCAGGGCCCTGAACACTGAAGCTTTCTTT. It is translated as CASSFRALNTEAFF.

This sequence joins TRBV5-4 and TRBJ1-1, with a weak D call TRBD1 (5 bases). CDR1 and CDR2 (germline): SGHNT, YYREEE (reference sequence). V shed 0 bases and J shed 4 bases, with 7 bases lying between them. The CDR3 consists of 13 residues. The DNA for the CDR3 is TGTGCCAGCAGCTTGGAAGGGGTCACTGAAGCTTTCTTT. Amino acid sequence: CASSLEGVTEAFF.

The rearrangement joins TRBV12-3 or TRBV12-4 to TRBJ1-1, with unresolved D. The CDR3 loop spans 13 amino acids. V dropped 7 bases and J dropped 1 base, with 10 bases sitting between them. This CDR3 is CASTSTRNTEAFF. Written as DNA, the CDR3 is TGTGCCAGCACCTCCACCAGGAACACTGAAGCTTTCTTT.

The V and J genes are TRBV9 and TRBJ1-2; D is unresolved. The CDR3 consists of 17 residues. Germline-derived CDR1 and CDR2 are SGDLS and YYNGEE. Trimming shortened V by 3 bases and J by 0 bases, and 18 bases separated the two germline ends. CDR3 bases: TGTGCCAGCAGCGAGCCCCTTGACTCCTATCCTAACTATGGCTACACCTTC. Translating it yields CASSEPLDSYPNYGYTF.

This sequence joins TRBV3-1 (or the pseudogene TRBV3-2) and TRBJ1-4; a possible D gene is TRBD1 (6 bases). Trimming took off 3 bases at V and 10 bases at J, with 18 bases between the two ends. There are 15 residues in the CDR3. Per the germline V gene, CDR1 is LGHDT and CDR2 is YNNKEL (reference sequence). CDR3 nucleotide sequence: TGTGCCAGCAGCCAGGGGGATACAGGGCGGAGAAAACTGTTTTTT. Its translation is CASSQGDTGRRKLFF.

The chain employs TRBV2 and TRBJ1-5; 7 nucleotides match TRBD1. This CDR3 region has 16 residues. Germline V CDR1 and CDR2: SNHLY, FYNNEI. V trimming: 6 bases; J trimming: 3 bases; junction bases outside the gene matches: 11. In nucleotides, the CDR3 is TGTGCCAGCAGGGGGGCAGGGGGACCTTACAATCAGCCCCAGCATTTT. It translates to CASRGAGGPYNQPQHF.

The chain is built from TRBV6-5 and TRBJ1-3, with TRBD1 as a possible D gene (5 bases). The CDR3 sequence is 14 residues long. The V end lost 8 bases, the J end lost 2 bases, and 13 bases lay between the germline ends. The germline CDR1 and CDR2 sequences are MNHEY and SVGAGI. The CDR3 DNA sequence: TGTGCCAGCTCGCCTGGGGCAGCTGGAAACACCATATATTTT. Its translation: CASSPGAAGNTIYF.

The V gene is TRBV5-4, the J gene TRBJ2-5, with TRBD1 as a possible D gene (6 bases). Germline assignment: CDR1 SGHNT and CDR2 YYREEE (reference sequence). This CDR3 contains 13 residues. Trimming stripped 0 bases from V and 4 bases from J, with 7 bases between. CDR3: CASSLVGAETQYF. Written as DNA, the CDR3 is TGTGCCAGCAGCTTGGTGGGGGCAGAGACCCAGTACTTC.

The genes are TRBV9 and TRBJ2-1, with D uncertain. Trimming left V 3 bases short and J 6 bases short, with 19 bases between. Germline loops: CDR1 SGDLS, CDR2 YYNGEE. The CDR3 sequence is 16 residues long. CDR3 in DNA: TGTGCCAGCAGCGCATCCCGCCTACGCGGCGGCAATGAGCAGTTCTTC. Residues: CASSASRLRGGNEQFF.

The genes are TRBV28 and TRBJ2-2, with D possibly TRBD1 on 5 matching bases. V shed 6 bases and J shed 4 bases, with 6 bases lying between them. Looked up from germline, CDR1 is MDHEN and CDR2 is SYDVKM. The CDR3 covers 12 residues. CDR3 coding DNA: TGTGCCAGCAGGACAGCCACCGGGGAGCTGTTTTTT. Protein: CASRTATGELFF.

This clone was observed a handful of times. The chain recombines TRBV5-4 with TRBJ2-2; perhaps TRBD1 as D (6 bases). The CDR3 runs to 14 residues. Germline assignment: CDR1 SGHNT and CDR2 YYREEE (reference sequence). The V gene lost 4 bases and the J gene lost 4 bases, with 11 bases spanning the gap. The DNA for the CDR3 is TGTGCCAGCAGCGTGGGACATCCCACCGGGGAGCTGTTTTTT. Amino acids: CASSVGHPTGELFF.

This clone came up a few times. The chain recombines TRBV30 with TRBJ1-1; 7 positions match TRBD1. Germline CDR1 GTSNPN, CDR2 SVGIG (reference sequence). V dropped 2 bases and J dropped 3; count of bases not matched to a gene: 6. There are 14 residues in the CDR3. The CDR3 DNA sequence: TGTGCCTGGAGTATCTCCACAGGGGACACTGAAGCTTTCTTT. Protein product: CAWSISTGDTEAFF.

The rearrangement uses TRBV28 and TRBJ1-4, with TRBD1 identical over 7 bases. Germline trimming cut 6 bases from V and 7 bases from J; bases unmatched to any gene: 11. CDR3 length equals 15 residues. Germline loops: CDR1 MDHEN, CDR2 SYDVKM. The CDR3 DNA is TGTGCCAGCAGCCCCCCCGCAGGGGGAAGTGAAAAACTGTTTTTT. The encoded protein is CASSPPAGGSEKLFF.

The V and J genes are TRBV19 and TRBJ2-5, with 8 bases lining up with TRBD1. This CDR3 is 15 amino acids long. Germline V gene sequence: CDR1 LNHDA, CDR2 SQIVND (reference sequence). The J segment lost 3 bases and the V segment lost 0 bases, leaving 3 bases of the junction unmatched. The CDR3 loop is CASSIEETGEETQYF. CDR3 coding DNA: TGTGCCAGTAGTATAGAGGAGACAGGGGAAGAGACCCAGTACTTC.